The rows below give T cell receptor beta chains drawn from one sample of a study of T cell repertoires in cytomegalovirus infection. TCRdb independently ran MiXCR on the reads; one entry per CDR3 protein. The data show about 230,000 distinct CDR3 sequences, with around 6.2% seen just once and around 6.9% held by the top ten. Sequenced input: PBMCs. Receptors were obtained from a human donor in good health (CMV status not recorded). Some clones in this sample may be carry-over from other donors' samples. CDR3s include the opening cysteine and the closing phenylalanine or tryptophan. The D gene is left open where the match is weak. The listing skips clone size in some rows; elsewhere it reads once, few, many or a size class.

V: TRBV27; D: NA; J: TRBJ2-7; size: many; CDR3: CASSLSPGLYSYEQYF; DNA: TGTGCCAGCAGTTTATCGCCGGGGCTATACTCCTACGAGCAGTACTTC
V: TRBV6-2/TRBV6-3; D: TRBD2; J: TRBJ2-3; size: few; CDR3: CASSRHKGLAGESLMGTDTQYF; DNA: TGTGCCAGCAGCCGACACAAGGGACTAGCGGGGGAGAGCCTCATGGGCACAGATACGCAGTATTTT
V: TRBV7-3; D: NA; J: TRBJ1-2; size: many; CDR3: CASSSNSF; DNA: TGTGCCAGCAGCTCGAACTCCTTC
V: TRBV4-3; D: NA; J: TRBJ2-2; size: NA; CDR3: CASSQDLRGRLVGELFF; DNA: TGCGCCAGCAGCCAAGACCTACGGGGGCGCTTAGTCGGGGAGCTGTTTTTT
V: TRBV12-3/TRBV12-4; D: TRBD1; J: TRBJ2-7; size: many; CDR3: CASSPTGGEQYF; DNA: TGTGCCAGCAGTCCGACAGGGGGCGAGCAGTACTTC
V: TRBV7-9; D: NA; J: TRBJ1-2; size: many; CDR3: CASSSDSNYGYTF; DNA: TGTGCCAGCAGCTCTGACAGTAACTATGGCTACACCTTC
V: TRBV6-2/TRBV6-3; D: NA; J: TRBJ2-3; size: NA; CDR3: CASKKGVIGTQYF; DNA: TGTGCCAGCAAGAAAGGGGTCATCGGTACGCAGTATTTT
V: TRBV5-1; D: TRBD1; J: TRBJ2-7; size: NA; CDR3: CASSQGQVYEQYF; DNA: TGCGCCAGCAGCCAGGGACAGGTCTACGAGCAGTACTTC
V: TRBV19; D: NA; J: TRBJ1-1; size: many; CDR3: CASVLSTGSDTEAFF; DNA: TGTGCCAGCGTTCTCTCGACAGGTTCCGACACTGAAGCTTTCTTT
V: TRBV12-3/TRBV12-4; D: TRBD1; J: TRBJ1-6; size: few; CDR3: CASSRQTGGRSPLHF; DNA: TGTGCCAGCAGCCGACAGACAGGGGGTAGGTCACCCCTCCACTTT
V: TRBV28; D: TRBD1; J: TRBJ1-5; size: many; CDR3: CASSSLSRGLSNQPQHF; DNA: TGTGCCAGCAGTTCTCTCTCGAGGGGGCTGAGCAATCAGCCCCAGCATTTT
V: TRBV18; D: NA; J: TRBJ2-7; size: NA; CDR3: CASSPPGRTSYEQYF; DNA: TGTGCCAGCTCACCACCGGGCAGGACTTCCTACGAGCAGTACTTC